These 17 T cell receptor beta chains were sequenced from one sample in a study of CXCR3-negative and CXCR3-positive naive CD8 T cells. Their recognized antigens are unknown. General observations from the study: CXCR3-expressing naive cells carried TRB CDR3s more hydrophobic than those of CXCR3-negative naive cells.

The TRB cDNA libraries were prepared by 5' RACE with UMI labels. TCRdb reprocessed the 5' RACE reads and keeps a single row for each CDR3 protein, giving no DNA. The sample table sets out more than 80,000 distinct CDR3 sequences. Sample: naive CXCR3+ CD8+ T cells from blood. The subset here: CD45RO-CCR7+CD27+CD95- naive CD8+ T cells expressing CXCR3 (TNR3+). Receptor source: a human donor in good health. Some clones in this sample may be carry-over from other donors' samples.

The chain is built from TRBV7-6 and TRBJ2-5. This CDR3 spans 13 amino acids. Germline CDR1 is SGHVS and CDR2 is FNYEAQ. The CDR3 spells CASSASLLETQYF. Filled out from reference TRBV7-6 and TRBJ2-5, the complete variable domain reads GAGVSQSPRYKVTKRGQDVALRCDPISGHVSLYWYRQALGQGPEFLTYFNYEAQQDKSGLPNDRFSAERPEGSISTLTIQRTEQRDSAMYRCASSASLLETQYFGPGTRLLVL.

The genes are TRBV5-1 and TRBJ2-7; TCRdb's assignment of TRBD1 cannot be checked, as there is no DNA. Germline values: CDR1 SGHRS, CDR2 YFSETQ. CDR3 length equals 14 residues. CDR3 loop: CASSLIEGADEQYF. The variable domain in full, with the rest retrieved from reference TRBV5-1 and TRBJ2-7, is KAGVTQTPRYLIKTRGQQVTLSCSPISGHRSVSWYQQTPGQGLQFLFEYFSETQRNKGNFPGRFSGRQFSNSRSEMNVSTLELGDSALYLCASSLIEGADEQYFGPGTRLTVT.

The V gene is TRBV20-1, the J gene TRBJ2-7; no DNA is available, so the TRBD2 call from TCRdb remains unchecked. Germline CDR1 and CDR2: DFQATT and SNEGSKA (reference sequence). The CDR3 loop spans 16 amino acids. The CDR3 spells CSATRPLAGVPNEQYF.

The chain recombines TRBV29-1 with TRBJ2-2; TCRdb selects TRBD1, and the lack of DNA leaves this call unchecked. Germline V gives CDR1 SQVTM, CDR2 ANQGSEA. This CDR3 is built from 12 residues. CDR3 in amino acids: CSVPGQTGELFF.

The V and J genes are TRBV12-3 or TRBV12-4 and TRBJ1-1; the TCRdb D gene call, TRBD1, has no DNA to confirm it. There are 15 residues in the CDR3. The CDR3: CASSIIGGGNTEAFF.

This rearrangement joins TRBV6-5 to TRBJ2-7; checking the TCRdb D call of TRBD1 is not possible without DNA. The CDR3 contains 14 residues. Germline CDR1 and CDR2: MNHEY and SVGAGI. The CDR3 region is CASSSDREIYEQYF.

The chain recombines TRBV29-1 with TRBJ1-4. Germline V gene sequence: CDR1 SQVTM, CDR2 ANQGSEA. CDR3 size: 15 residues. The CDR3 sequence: CSVEDGGATNEKLFF.

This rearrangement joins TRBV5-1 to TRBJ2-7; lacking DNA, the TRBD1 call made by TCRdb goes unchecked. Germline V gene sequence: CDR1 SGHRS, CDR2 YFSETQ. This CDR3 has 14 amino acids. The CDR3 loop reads CASSPGQGAYEQYF.

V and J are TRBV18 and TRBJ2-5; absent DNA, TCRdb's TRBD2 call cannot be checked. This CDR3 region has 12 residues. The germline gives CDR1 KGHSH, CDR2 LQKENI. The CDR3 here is CASSPREETQYF.

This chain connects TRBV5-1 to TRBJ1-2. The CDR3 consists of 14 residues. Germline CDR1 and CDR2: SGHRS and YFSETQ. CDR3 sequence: CASSLGPVEYGYTF.

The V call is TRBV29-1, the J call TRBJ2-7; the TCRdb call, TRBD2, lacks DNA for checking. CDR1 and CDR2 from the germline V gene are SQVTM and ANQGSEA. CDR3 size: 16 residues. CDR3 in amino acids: CSVNRDWEGPSYEQYF.

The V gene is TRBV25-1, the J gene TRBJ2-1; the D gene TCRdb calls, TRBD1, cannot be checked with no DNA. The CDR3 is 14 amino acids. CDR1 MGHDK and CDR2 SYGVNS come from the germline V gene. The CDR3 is CASSEWGAGNEQFF.

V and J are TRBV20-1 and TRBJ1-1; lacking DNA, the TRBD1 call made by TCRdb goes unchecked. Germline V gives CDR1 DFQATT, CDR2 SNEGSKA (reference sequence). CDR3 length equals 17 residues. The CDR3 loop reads CSATISRQGMMNTEAFF.

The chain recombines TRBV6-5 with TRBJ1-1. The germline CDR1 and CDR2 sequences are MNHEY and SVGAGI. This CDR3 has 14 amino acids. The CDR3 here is CASRSGVVDDEAFF.

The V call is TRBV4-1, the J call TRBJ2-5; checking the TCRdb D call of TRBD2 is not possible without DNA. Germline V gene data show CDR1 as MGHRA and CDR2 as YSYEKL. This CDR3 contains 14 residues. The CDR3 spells CASSQDPQSETQYF.

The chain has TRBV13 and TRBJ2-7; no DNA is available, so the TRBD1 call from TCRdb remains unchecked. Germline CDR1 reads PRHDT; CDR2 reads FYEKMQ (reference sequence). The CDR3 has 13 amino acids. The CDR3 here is CASSLRGAYEQYF.

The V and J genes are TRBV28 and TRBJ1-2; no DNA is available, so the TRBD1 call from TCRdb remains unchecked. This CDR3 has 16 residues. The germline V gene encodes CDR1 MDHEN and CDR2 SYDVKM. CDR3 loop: CASSLLPTGGNYGYTF.